These 16 T cell receptor beta chains share one sample of origin, sequenced in a study of blood T cell repertoires in COVID-19. TCRdb's copy holds only in-frame clones and misses some; the assay was immunoSEQ multiplex PCR. The sample records 200,000 or so clones, roughly nine tenths being singletons. Sequencing was carried out using PBMCs or T cells enriched from blood (not recorded which). These receptors originate from a woman between 18 and 30 years old in a cohort exposed to, infected with or recovered from COVID-19 (not recorded which).

The table lists this clone with a count of one. This sequence joins TRBV19 and TRBJ1-1; 7 bases fit TRBD1. There are 13 residues in the CDR3. The junction had 6 bases not matched to a gene; V was cut back by 10 bases and J by 1 base. Germline V gives CDR1 LNHDA, CDR2 SQIVND (reference sequence). CDR3 in DNA: TGTGCCACACCCCACAGGGGGAACACTGAAGCTTTCTTT. Translating it yields CATPHRGNTEAFF.

The V and J genes are TRBV19 and TRBJ1-5; possible D gene TRBD1, 6 bases. The CDR3 length is 13 residues. CDR1 is LNHDA, CDR2 SQIVND, per germline (reference sequence). Trimming took 6 bases from V and 4 from J, leaving 10 bases between them. The CDR3 DNA sequence: TGTGCCAGTAGGGCAGGGGCAAATCAGCCCCAGCATTTT. The encoded protein is CASRAGANQPQHF.

A single count supports this clone. The rearrangement uses TRBV20-1 and TRBJ2-3; 10 bases are a match to TRBD2. V trimming: 3 bases; J trimming: 4 bases; junction bases outside the gene matches: 7. The CDR3 spans 15 residues. From germline, CDR1 is DFQATT and CDR2 SNEGSKA (reference sequence). CDR3 nucleotides: TGCAGTGCTAGTCTGTCTAGCGGGGGACCAGATACGCAGTATTTT. Translated: CSASLSSGGPDTQYF.

The chain uses TRBV7-9 and TRBJ2-7, with TRBD2 matching 8 bases. CDR3 size: 17 residues. V dropped 5 bases and J dropped 2; count of bases not matched to a gene: 14. The germline V gene has CDR1 SEHNR and CDR2 FQNEAQ (reference sequence). CDR3 in amino acids: CASSTSLVAGRPYEQYF. CDR3 DNA sequence: TGTGCCAGCAGCACATCATTGGTAGCGGGACGCCCCTACGAGCAGTACTTC. Supplemented by reference TRBV7-9 and TRBJ2-7, the full variable domain reads DTGVSQNPRHKITKRGQNVTFRCDPISEHNRLYWYRQTLGQGPEFLTYFQNEAQLEKSRLLSDRFSAERPKGSFSTLEIQRTEQGDSAMYLCASSTSLVAGRPYEQYFGPGTRLTVT.

The V and J genes are TRBV5-1 and TRBJ2-1; tentative D call: TRBD2 (6 bases). CDR1 and CDR2 from the germline V gene are SGHRS and YFSETQ. This CDR3 is built from 13 residues. Trimming removed 0 bases at V and 7 bases at J, with 8 bases between. The CDR3 protein is CASSLGAGNEQFF. The CDR3, as DNA: TGCGCCAGCAGCTTGGGGGCGGGGAATGAGCAGTTCTTC.

The J gene is TRBJ2-1, the V gene TRBV7-3, with 8 bases that match TRBD2. CDR1 SGHTA and CDR2 FQGTGA come from the germline V gene. V lost 0 bases, J lost 5 bases, and 9 bases stayed unmatched. The CDR3 is 17 residues long. The CDR3: CASSLTAAGGDHNEQFF. As DNA, the CDR3 is TGTGCCAGCAGCTTAACGGCGGCGGGAGGCGACCACAATGAGCAGTTCTTC. The full variable domain, with the rest looked up from reference TRBV7-3 and TRBJ2-1, is GAGVSQTPSNKVTEKGKYVELRCDPISGHTALYWYRQSLGQGPEFLIYFQGTGAADDSGLPNDRFFAVRPEGSVSTLKIQRTERGDSAVYLCASSLTAAGGDHNEQFFGPGTRLTVL.

The chain carries TRBV15 and TRBJ2-4; maybe TRBD2 (6 bases). The V gene's germline CDR1 is LNHNV and CDR2 YYDKDF (reference sequence). The CDR3 length is 15 residues. The ends were cut back, 0 bases at V and 5 bases at J, with 11 bases in the middle. The CDR3 nucleotides are TGTGCCACCAGCAGAGACGGGCGGGGAGAAAACATTCAGTACTTC. Its protein is CATSRDGRGENIQYF.

The chain joins TRBV5-1 to TRBJ2-2; a weak D match, TRBD1 (5 bases). The CDR3 consists of 15 residues. CDR1 and CDR2 from the germline V gene are SGHRS and YFSETQ. Trimming took off 4 bases at V and 7 bases at J, with 17 bases between the two ends. CDR3 bases: TGCGCCAGCAGCGTAGGGGCTTCGGGCAGCGGGGAGCTGTTTTTT. It is translated as CASSVGASGSGELFF.

This clone was seen only a few times. V gene TRBV7-6 combines with J gene TRBJ2-3, with 11 bases identical to TRBD2. Per germline, CDR1 SGHVS and CDR2 FNYEAQ. Trimming took 4 bases from V and 0 from J; bases not matched to a gene: 0. The CDR3 is 15 residues long. DNA for the CDR3: TGTGCCAGCAGCTGGACTAGCGGGAGCACAGATACGCAGTATTTT. Protein product: CASSWTSGSTDTQYF. The whole variable domain, remainder taken from reference TRBV7-6 and TRBJ2-3, is GAGVSQSPRYKVTKRGQDVALRCDPISGHVSLYWYRQALGQGPEFLTYFNYEAQQDKSGLPNDRFSAERPEGSISTLTIQRTEQRDSAMYRCASSWTSGSTDTQYFGPGTRLTVL.

The genes are TRBV19 and TRBJ2-3; D may be TRBD2 (5 bases). V lost 5 bases to trimming and J lost 6 bases, with 12 bases between them. The CDR3 is 13 residues long. The germline CDR1 and CDR2 sequences are LNHDA and SQIVND (reference sequence). CDR3 nucleotide sequence: TGTGCCAGTAGTCGGCTAGCAGGCGATACGCAGTATTTT. Its protein product is CASSRLAGDTQYF.

The chain links TRBV28 to TRBJ1-1; 9 bases align to TRBD1. The ends lost 2 bases at V and 3 bases at J; junction bases unmatched: 7. CDR1 and CDR2 (germline): MDHEN, SYDVKM. This CDR3 region has 16 residues. CDR3 DNA sequence: TGTGCCAGCAGTTTAATACAGGGGGCTGGGGACACTGAAGCTTTCTTT. Protein: CASSLIQGAGDTEAFF.

The chain is built from TRBV5-1 and TRBJ2-1, with 8 bases fitting TRBD2. The CDR3 contains 12 residues. The V and J ends lost 0 bases and 15 bases, in that order; junction bases with no gene match: 5. In germline, CDR1 is SGHRS, CDR2 YFSETQ. The CDR3 DNA is TGCGCCAGCAGCTTGGCGGGACTAGGAGCGTTCTTC. Translating gives CASSLAGLGAFF.

The chain couples TRBV5-4 to TRBJ1-4, with TRBD1 identical over 7 bases. The CDR3 totals 14 residues. Germline CDR1 and CDR2: SGHNT and YYREEE (reference sequence). V shed 4 bases and J 1 base; nucleotides not matched to a gene: 1. CDR3 coding DNA: TGTGCCAGCAGCCAGGGGGGAACTAATGAAAAACTGTTTTTT. It yields the protein CASSQGGTNEKLFF.

The chain carries TRBV19 and TRBJ1-5, with a weak D call TRBD1 (5 bases). Germline lookup yields CDR1 LNHDA and CDR2 SQIVND (reference sequence). The length of the CDR3 is 14 residues. Trimming stripped 3 bases from V and 5 bases from J, with 11 bases between. The CDR3 sequence is CASSIVQGDQPQHF. In DNA, the CDR3 is TGTGCCAGTAGTATTGTCCAGGGTGATCAGCCCCAGCATTTT.

The chain couples TRBV7-3 to TRBJ2-1; the match to TRBD1 covers 9 bases. Germline CDR1 SGHTA, CDR2 FQGTGA. The V segment lost 0 bases and the J segment 6 bases; nucleotides outside the gene matches: 12. The CDR3 has 18 amino acids. The CDR3 region is CASSLTSGGQGVSNEQFF. DNA for the CDR3: TGTGCCAGCAGCTTAACCTCTGGGGGACAGGGAGTGTCCAATGAGCAGTTCTTC.

The V and J genes are TRBV7-7 and TRBJ2-2; 9 positions agree with TRBD2. The CDR3 has 15 amino acids. Germline lookup yields CDR1 SSHAT and CDR2 FNYEAQ (reference sequence). The J segment lost 3 bases and the V segment lost 3 bases, leaving 2 bases of the junction unmatched. The CDR3 sequence: CASSFASGDTGELFF. The DNA for the CDR3 is TGTGCCAGCAGCTTTGCTAGCGGGGACACCGGGGAGCTGTTTTTT. The full variable domain, rest sourced from reference TRBV7-7 and TRBJ2-2, is GAGVSQSPRYKVTKRGQDVTLRCDPISSHATLYWYQQALGQGPEFLTYFNYEAQPDKSGLPSDRFSAERPEGSISTLTIQRTEQRDSAMYRCASSFASGDTGELFFGEGSRLTVL.